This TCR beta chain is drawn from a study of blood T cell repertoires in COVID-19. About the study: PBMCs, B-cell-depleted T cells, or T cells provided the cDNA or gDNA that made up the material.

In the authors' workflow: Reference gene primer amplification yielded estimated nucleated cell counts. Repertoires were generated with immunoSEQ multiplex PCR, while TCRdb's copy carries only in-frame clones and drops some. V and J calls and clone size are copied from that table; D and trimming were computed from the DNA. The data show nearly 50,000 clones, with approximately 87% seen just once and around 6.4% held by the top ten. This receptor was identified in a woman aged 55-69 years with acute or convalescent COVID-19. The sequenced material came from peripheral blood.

The CDR3 DNA is TGTGCCAGCAGTTATGGGACAGGGGGGATCTACGAGCAGTACTTC. It translates to CASSYGTGGIYEQYF. The gene calls are TRBV6-5 and TRBJ2-7, with 11 bases that match TRBD1. The germline V gene has CDR1 MNHEY and CDR2 SVGAGI. The ends lost 3 bases at V and 3 bases at J; junction bases unmatched: 4. The CDR3 spans 15 residues.